This TCR beta chain was observed in a study of blood T cells in healthy people across ages. Findings of the study overall: The study regarded diversity estimates from one million T cells as underestimates. More naive CD4+ cells and higher diversity were found in long-lived than in aged donors. Significant beta diversity loss was already apparent by age approximately 38, declining roughly linearly.

Together with a sample-barcoded 5' primer, a J-beta primer mix was included in a second PCR lasting 7 to 11 cycles. Samples each returned at least 3 million CDR3-containing paired-end reads. Each CDR3 protein is one row after TCRdb ran MiXCR on the 5' RACE reads. The sample lists around 870,000 distinct CDR3 sequences; about 28% were seen once. Germline-derived CDR1 and CDR2 are MNHNS and SASEGT. The CDR3 consists of 14 residues. Remarks on this clonotype: What it recognizes is unknown.

The chain links TRBV6-1 to TRBJ2-7, with TRBD2 as a possible D gene (6 bases). The J call may be in error: the DNA end matches TRBJ2-5 better. This sequence originates from a woman at least 80 years old in good health. Input material: blood. CDR3 DNA: TGTGCCAGCAGTGGGTGGAGGAGGGGTGAGACCCAGTACTTC. The encoded protein is CASSGWRRGETQYF.